The 17 T cell receptor beta chains presented below share a single source sample, sequenced in a study of shared clonotypes between healthy human individuals. Produced via immunoSEQ multiplex PCR; TCRdb's table is partial and in-frame only. The data show about half a million clones, with about 85% seen just once and around 13% held by the top ten. Sequenced input: PBMCs. All receptors come from a woman in her thirties or forties in good health. Some clones in this sample may be carry-over from other donors' samples.

The table lists this clone with a count of one. The CDR3 region is CASSPPGLAGGEQYF. CDR3 nucleotide sequence: TGTGCCAGCAGCCCCCCGGGGCTAGCGGGAGGAGAGCAGTACTTC. The chain uses TRBV7-2 and TRBJ2-7; TRBD2 aligns across 11 bases. This CDR3 is built from 15 residues. V shed 5 bases, J shed 7 bases, and the junction held 10 bases outside the gene matches. CDR1 and CDR2 from the germline V gene are SGHTA and FQGNSA.

The CDR3 region has the DNA TGTGCCAGTACCCCCCCGGGACAGGGCGACACTGAAGCTTTCTTT. Translated, it gives CASTPPGQGDTEAFF. The rearrangement links TRBV19 to TRBJ1-1, with 9 bases identical to TRBD1. V lost 7 bases to trimming and J lost 3 bases; unmatched junction nucleotides: 9. The CDR3 covers 15 residues. CDR1 LNHDA and CDR2 SQIVND come from the germline V gene (reference sequence).

The CDR3 is CASSLEFSSYNEQFF. The CDR3 DNA reads as TGTGCCAGCAGCTTAGAATTTAGTTCTTACAATGAGCAGTTCTTC. The genes are TRBV7-6 and TRBJ2-1; D gene unclear. The V and J ends lost 1 base and 4 bases respectively, with 11 bases between them. The CDR3 length is 15 residues. Germline assignment: CDR1 SGHVS and CDR2 FNYEAQ. Based on the CDR3 plus reference TRBV7-6 and TRBJ2-1, the full variable domain is GAGVSQSPRYKVTKRGQDVALRCDPISGHVSLYWYRQALGQGPEFLTYFNYEAQQDKSGLPNDRFSAERPEGSISTLTIQRTEQRDSAMYRCASSLEFSSYNEQFFGPGTRLTVL.

The CDR3 sequence: CASTLQGKGNYGYTF. For the CDR3, the DNA is TGTGCCAGTACCCTACAGGGAAAGGGTAACTATGGCTACACCTTC. This rearrangement joins TRBV19 to TRBJ1-2, with a possible D match to TRBD1 (6 bases). The V end was cut by 7 bases, the J end by 1 base, with 16 bases between. CDR3 length: 15 residues. Germline-derived CDR1 and CDR2 are LNHDA and SQIVND (reference sequence).

Remarks on this clone: Other nucleotide sequences in the sample specify the same CDR3. V is TRBV7-3 and J is TRBJ2-7; 9 bases are shared with TRBD2. CDR1 is SGHTA, CDR2 FQGTGA, per germline. The CDR3 loop spans 15 amino acids. J was trimmed by 2 bases and V by 1 base; bases with no gene match: 3. The CDR3 nucleotides are TGTGCCAGCAGCTTAATGGCGGGAGGGCCCTACGAGCAGTACTTC. Translation: CASSLMAGGPYEQYF.

The rearrangement links TRBV4-2 to TRBJ2-1; possibly TRBD1 for D (6 bases). Germline CDR1 reads LGHNA; CDR2 reads YNFKEQ. The CDR3 is 15 amino acids. Between the trimmed V and J ends, which lost 0 bases and 0 bases, there was a span of 6 bases. The DNA of the CDR3 is TGTGCCAGCAGCCAAGACAGGGGCTCCTACAATGAGCAGTTCTTC. Translating it yields CASSQDRGSYNEQFF.

This chain joins TRBV4-3 and TRBJ2-2; D unclear. The CDR3 has 16 amino acids. Between the trimmed V and J ends, which lost 0 bases and 4 bases, there was a span of 12 bases. Germline values: CDR1 LGHNA, CDR2 YSLEER. The CDR3 DNA follows: TGCGCCAGCAGCCAAGATTGGCCAGGTTCCACCGGGGAGCTGTTTTTT. Translating it yields CASSQDWPGSTGELFF.

V is TRBV4-1 and J is TRBJ2-1; 8 nucleotides align to TRBD2. The junction had 1 base not matched to a gene; V was cut back by 4 bases and J by 2 bases. This CDR3 region has 14 residues. CDR1 is MGHRA and CDR2 is YSYEKL in the germline V gene. CDR3 coding DNA: TGCGCCAGCAGCCCAGCGGGGGCCTACAATGAGCAGTTCTTC. It encodes CASSPAGAYNEQFF.

The chain recombines TRBV28 with TRBJ2-7, with a possible D match to TRBD1 (6 bases). Germline V lookup: CDR1 MDHEN, CDR2 SYDVKM. Trimming removed 11 bases at V and 0 bases at J, with 11 bases between. This CDR3 contains 12 residues. The CDR3 sequence: CASRGVSYEQYF. The CDR3 nucleotides are TGTGCCTCCAGGGGAGTCTCCTACGAGCAGTACTTC.

The chain is built from TRBV9 and TRBJ2-1; the match to TRBD2 covers 12 bases. The length of the CDR3 is 17 residues. V dropped 0 bases and J dropped 8; count of bases not matched to a gene: 9. Germline V gene data show CDR1 as SGDLS and CDR2 as YYNGEE. The CDR3 loop reads CASSVELGLAGGYEQFF. CDR3 in DNA: TGTGCCAGCAGCGTAGAGTTAGGGCTAGCGGGAGGGTATGAGCAGTTCTTC.

This clone occurred a few times. The V call is TRBV19, the J call TRBJ1-3, with D perhaps matching TRBD1 (6 bases). The V end was cut by 7 bases, the J end by 3 bases, with 13 bases between. The CDR3 length is 14 residues. CDR1 LNHDA and CDR2 SQIVND come from the germline V gene (reference sequence). In nucleotides, the CDR3 is TGTGCCAGTACACCCACAGGGTTTGGAAACACCATATATTTT. The encoded protein is CASTPTGFGNTIYF.

The genes are TRBV30 and TRBJ1-5; no clear D gene. From germline, CDR1 is GTSNPN and CDR2 SVGIG (reference sequence). This CDR3 is built from 13 residues. Trimming took 7 bases from V and 0 from J, leaving 10 bases between them. The CDR3 here is CAYQARSNQPQHF. The CDR3 nucleotides are TGTGCCTACCAGGCACGTAGCAATCAGCCCCAGCATTTT.

The chain combines TRBV5-1 with TRBJ2-5; 10 nucleotides line up with TRBD2. Germline V gene sequence: CDR1 SGHRS, CDR2 YFSETQ. V lost 4 bases and J lost 3; bases outside the gene matches: 3. This CDR3 comprises 14 residues. DNA for the CDR3: TGCGCCAGCAGCAGAGCGGGAGGGGAAGAGACCCAGTACTTC. It encodes CASSRAGGEETQYF.

The CDR3 here is CASSESRVPGNTIYF. In DNA form, the CDR3 reads TGTGCCAGCAGTGAATCCAGGGTCCCTGGAAACACCATATATTTT. This chain connects TRBV25-1 to TRBJ1-3; D perhaps matches TRBD1 (5 bases). Germline loops: CDR1 MGHDK, CDR2 SYGVNS. The CDR3 has 15 residues. V lost 1 base and J lost 2, with 9 bases in between.

The V call is TRBV19, the J call TRBJ1-5, with D possibly TRBD1 on 6 matching bases. V dropped 7 bases and J dropped 5 bases, with 15 bases sitting between them. The CDR3 covers 14 residues. CDR1 and CDR2 (germline): LNHDA, SQIVND (reference sequence). As DNA, the CDR3 is TGTGCCAGTACCCCCGCGGGGGGCGATCAGCCCCAGCATTTT. It is translated as CASTPAGGDQPQHF. Full variable domain (rest looked up from reference TRBV19 and TRBJ1-5): DGGITQSPKYLFRKEGQNVTLSCEQNLNHDAMYWYRQDPGQGLRLIYYSQIVNDFQKGDIAEGYSVSREKKESFPLTVTSAQKNPTAFYLCASTPAGGDQPQHFGDGTRLSIL.

V usage is TRBV5-1 and J usage is TRBJ2-2, with unresolved D. CDR1 and CDR2 from the germline V gene are SGHRS and YFSETQ. CDR3 length: 16 residues. V was shortened by 0 bases and J by 5 bases, with 14 bases between the two germline ends. As DNA, the CDR3 is TGCGCCAGCAGCTTGGTCCTAGTCAGACTTACCGGGGAGCTGTTTTTT. This sequence encodes CASSLVLVRLTGELFF.

The chain carries TRBV27 and TRBJ2-1, with 7 bases identical to TRBD2. There are 16 residues in the CDR3. The germline gives CDR1 MNHEY, CDR2 SMNVEV (reference sequence). The J segment lost 3 bases and the V segment lost 5 bases, leaving 10 bases of the junction unmatched. CDR3 residues: CASSPRLALFYNEQFF. The CDR3 DNA is TGTGCCAGCAGTCCCCGACTAGCCCTCTTCTACAATGAGCAGTTCTTC.